The sequence of this T cell receptor (beta chain) was determined in a study of blood T cell repertoires in COVID-19. The overall study: Acute and convalescent COVID-19 specimens originated in the United States, Italy and Spain.

In germline, CDR1 is SGHRS, CDR2 YFSETQ. This CDR3 has 14 residues. With 6 bases clipped from V and 4 bases from J, the junction kept 3 bases outside the gene matches. Per the original methods: Amplified reference gene primers provided the basis for estimating nucleated cell counts. This table comes from immunoSEQ multiplex PCR, and its TCRdb copy is limited to in-frame clones, with some not included. V, J and clone size are those of that table, while D and trimming were read from the DNA. There are about 38,000 clones in the sample; around nine tenths occur only once, and around 36% lies in the top ten.

This TCR was sampled from a man in his 70s with active COVID-19. This rearrangement joins TRBV5-1 to TRBJ2-2; TRBD2 matches at 10 bases. Sequenced input: peripheral blood. Here the CDR3 DNA reads TGCGCCAGCAACTTAGCGGGGGGCACCGGGGAGCTGTTTTTT. Translated: CASNLAGGTGELFF.